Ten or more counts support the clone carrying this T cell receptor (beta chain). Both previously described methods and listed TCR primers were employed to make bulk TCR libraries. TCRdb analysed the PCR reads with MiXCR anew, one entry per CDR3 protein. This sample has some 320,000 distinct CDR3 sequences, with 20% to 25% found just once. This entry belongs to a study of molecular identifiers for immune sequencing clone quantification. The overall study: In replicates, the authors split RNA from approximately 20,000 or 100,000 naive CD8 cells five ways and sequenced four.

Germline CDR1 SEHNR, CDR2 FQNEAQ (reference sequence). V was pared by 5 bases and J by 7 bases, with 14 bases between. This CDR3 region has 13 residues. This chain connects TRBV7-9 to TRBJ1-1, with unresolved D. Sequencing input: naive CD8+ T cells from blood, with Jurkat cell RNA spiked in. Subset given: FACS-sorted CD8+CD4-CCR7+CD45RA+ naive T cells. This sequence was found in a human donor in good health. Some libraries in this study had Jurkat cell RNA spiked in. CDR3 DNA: TGTGCCAGCAGCCCTAGTGCCCGGATTGAAGCTTTCTTT. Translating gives CASSPSARIEAFF.